This T cell receptor beta chain is drawn from a study of shared T cell receptors in the human thymus. TCRdb's copy holds only in-frame clones and misses some; the assay was immunoSEQ multiplex PCR. The sample records about 380,000 clones, approximately 95% being singletons. This clone was counted a single time. Sequences were obtained from thymocytes. The receptor's source is a human donor.

The DNA for the CDR3 is TGTGCCACCAGCAGGGTTGGACAGGGGCGTTGGAGAACTAATGAAAAACTGTTTTTT. Translated: CATSRVGQGRWRTNEKLFF. The rearrangement links TRBV15 to TRBJ1-4; 9 nucleotides align to TRBD1. This CDR3 has 19 amino acids. The J segment lost 1 base and the V segment lost 3 bases, leaving 12 bases of the junction unmatched. The germline V gene encodes CDR1 LNHNV and CDR2 YYDKDF (reference sequence).